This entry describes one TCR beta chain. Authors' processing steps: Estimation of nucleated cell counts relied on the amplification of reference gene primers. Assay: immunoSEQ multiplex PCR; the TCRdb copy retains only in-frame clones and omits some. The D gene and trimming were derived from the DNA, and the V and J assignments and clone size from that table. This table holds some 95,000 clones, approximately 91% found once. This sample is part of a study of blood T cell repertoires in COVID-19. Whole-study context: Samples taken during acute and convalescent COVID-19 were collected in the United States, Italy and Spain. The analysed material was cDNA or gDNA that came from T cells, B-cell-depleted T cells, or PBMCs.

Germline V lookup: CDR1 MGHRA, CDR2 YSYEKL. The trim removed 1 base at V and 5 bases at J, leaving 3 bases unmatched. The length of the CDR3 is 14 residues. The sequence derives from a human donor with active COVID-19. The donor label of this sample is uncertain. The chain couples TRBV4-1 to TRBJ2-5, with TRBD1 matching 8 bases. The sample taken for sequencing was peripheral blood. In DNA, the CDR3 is TGCGCCAGCAGCCAAGGACAGGGGTCGGAGACCCAGTACTTC. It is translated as CASSQGQGSETQYF.